Listed here are 26 T cell receptor beta chains from one sample, sequenced in a study of technical replicates of blood from a handful of donors. Using immunoSEQ multiplex PCR, the repertoire was profiled, and TCRdb retains in-frame clones only, with some absent. The sample yields roughly 100,000 clones, roughly 95% seen once. Sequenced: T cells isolated from PBMCs. These receptors came from a human donor in good health.

The chain is built from TRBV6-1 and TRBJ1-2, with 8 bases that match TRBD1. Trimming at V came to 2 bases and at J to 2 bases, leaving 7 bases not matched to a gene. This CDR3 has 16 amino acids. Germline CDR1 is MNHNS and CDR2 is SASEGT. Here the CDR3 DNA reads TGTGCCAGCAGTGAAAATGTGCGGACAGGGAACTATGGCTACACCTTC. Protein: CASSENVRTGNYGYTF.

The V call is TRBV10-2, the J call TRBJ2-1, with 11 bases identical to TRBD2. The CDR3 loop spans 14 amino acids. CDR1 and CDR2 from the germline V gene are WSHSY and SAAADI. Trimming took 4 bases from V and 8 from J; bases not matched to a gene: 4. The CDR3 loop is CASSATSGSDEQFF. The CDR3 coding sequence is TGCGCCAGCAGTGCAACTAGCGGGAGTGATGAGCAGTTCTTC.

This clone was found once. The chain combines TRBV7-9 with TRBJ2-4, with D possibly TRBD1 on 5 matching bases. Germline V gives CDR1 SEHNR, CDR2 FQNEAQ (reference sequence). The CDR3 runs to 13 residues. The V end lost 1 base, the J end lost 7 bases, and 8 bases lay between the germline ends. CDR3 amino acids: CASSLGGLNIQYF. The CDR3 nucleotides are TGTGCCAGCAGCTTAGGGGGCCTCAACATTCAGTACTTC.

The chain links TRBV5-6 to TRBJ1-2; D remains unclear. The CDR3 runs to 12 residues. The germline V and J ends were trimmed by 2 bases and 4 bases, with 6 bases remaining between them. Germline lookup yields CDR1 SGHDT and CDR2 YYEEEE. CDR3 bases: TGTGCCAGCAGCTTAAATCTCTATGGCTACACCTTC. Protein product: CASSLNLYGYTF.

The chain carries TRBV9 and TRBJ2-1; 12 bases align to TRBD2. Germline-derived CDR1 and CDR2 are SGDLS and YYNGEE. The V gene end was trimmed by 4 bases and the J gene end by 6 bases; junction bases not matched to a gene: 14. This CDR3 is 18 amino acids long. The DNA for the CDR3 is TGTGCCAGCAGCCCCACCCTAAATCTAGCGGGAGGGGGCAATGAGCAGTTCTTC. This sequence encodes CASSPTLNLAGGGNEQFF.

There are a few counts of this clone. The chain combines TRBV6-5 with TRBJ1-2; D gene ambiguous. The CDR3 consists of 12 residues. The germline gives CDR1 MNHEY, CDR2 SVGAGI. Trimming removed 4 bases from V and 8 bases from J, with 11 bases in between. The chain's CDR3 is CASSSIGGGYTF. The CDR3, as DNA: TGTGCCAGCAGTTCGATTGGCGGAGGCTACACCTTC.

V gene TRBV18 combines with J gene TRBJ1-4; perhaps TRBD1 as D (5 bases). V dropped 1 base and J dropped 3 bases, with 6 bases sitting between them. Germline CDR1 KGHSH, CDR2 LQKENI. This CDR3 has 14 residues. In DNA, the CDR3 is TGTGCCAGCTCACCACAGGGGTCTAATGAAAAACTGTTTTTT. The encoded protein is CASSPQGSNEKLFF.

The chain recombines TRBV9 with TRBJ2-1; D gene unclear. This CDR3 is 12 amino acids long. Trimming stripped 1 base from V and 4 bases from J, with 3 bases between. Looked up from germline, CDR1 is SGDLS and CDR2 is YYNGEE. Here the CDR3 reads CASSVRYNEQFF. Here the CDR3 DNA reads TGTGCCAGCAGCGTACGGTACAATGAGCAGTTCTTC.

The rearrangement joins TRBV7-8 to TRBJ1-5, with 7 positions matching TRBD1. The V segment lost 0 bases and the J segment 6 bases; nucleotides outside the gene matches: 5. The germline CDR1 and CDR2 sequences are SGHVS and FQNEAQ. The CDR3 length is 15 residues. The DNA of the CDR3 is TGTGCCAGCAGCTTAGCTGCAGGGGGTAGTCAGCCCCAGCATTTT. Encoded protein: CASSLAAGGSQPQHF.

CDR3 sequence reads: CATSNPPGLAFF. As DNA, the CDR3 is TGTGCCACCAGCAACCCTCCGGGACTGGCGTTCTTC. The gene calls are TRBV15 and TRBJ2-1, with a possible D match to TRBD2 (6 bases). V was shortened by 4 bases and J by 15 bases, with 16 bases between the two germline ends. The CDR3 is made up of 12 amino acids. Germline CDR1 is LNHNV and CDR2 is YYDKDF (reference sequence).

The chain has TRBV19 and TRBJ2-1; 12 nucleotides align to TRBD2. Germline assignment: CDR1 LNHDA and CDR2 SQIVND (reference sequence). V shed 5 bases and J 3 bases; nucleotides not matched to a gene: 5. The CDR3 extends over 16 amino acids. As DNA, the CDR3 is TGTGCCAGTAGTCTTCTAGCGGGAGGGATCTACAATGAGCAGTTCTTC. Its translation is CASSLLAGGIYNEQFF.

The rearrangement links TRBV11-2 to TRBJ1-4; TRBD1 might be the D (6 bases). This CDR3 comprises 13 residues. Trimming pared 9 bases from V and 6 bases from J, leaving 14 bases between. Germline CDR1 and CDR2: SGHAT and FQNNGV. CDR3 sequence: CARVTEGDEKLFF. The CDR3 DNA is TGTGCCAGAGTTACCGAGGGGGATGAAAAACTGTTTTTT.

The chain joins TRBV30 to TRBJ1-1, with TRBD1 matching 7 bases. V trimming: 4 bases; J trimming: 1 base; junction bases outside the gene matches: 9. The CDR3 extends over 15 amino acids. The germline V gene has CDR1 GTSNPN and CDR2 SVGIG (reference sequence). The CDR3 coding sequence is TGTGCCTGGACCACCGCCGGACAGGAGAACACTGAAGCTTTCTTT. Protein product: CAWTTAGQENTEAFF. Supplemented by reference TRBV30 and TRBJ1-1, the full variable domain reads SQTIHQWPATLVQPVGSPLSLECTVEGTSNPNLYWYRQAAGRGLQLLFYSVGIGQISSEVPQNLSASRPQDRQFILSSKKLLLSDSGFYLCAWTTAGQENTEAFFGQGTRLTVV.

The chain joins TRBV19 to TRBJ2-7, with 13 bases fitting TRBD2. The germline V gene has CDR1 LNHDA and CDR2 SQIVND (reference sequence). The CDR3 extends over 16 amino acids. The V segment lost 5 bases and the J segment 3 bases; nucleotides outside the gene matches: 7. CDR3 loop: CASSYDRTSGSYEQYF. The CDR3 nucleotides are TGTGCCAGTAGTTACGATAGGACTAGCGGGAGCTACGAGCAGTACTTC.

In this sample, this clone turned up a few times. This chain uses TRBV2 with TRBJ1-2; TRBD1 matches at 7 bases. The CDR3 extends over 11 amino acids. Per the germline V gene, CDR1 is SNHLY and CDR2 is FYNNEI. After removal of 8 bases from V and 4 bases from J, the junction contained 1 base not matched to a gene. The CDR3 is CASSGGYGYTF. Here the CDR3 DNA reads TGTGCCAGCTCAGGGGGCTATGGCTACACCTTC.

The chain links TRBV19 to TRBJ2-1, with TRBD2 identical over 13 bases. V lost 3 bases, J lost 7 bases, and 6 bases stayed unmatched. Germline V lookup: CDR1 LNHDA, CDR2 SQIVND (reference sequence). There are 16 residues in the CDR3. The DNA of the CDR3 is TGTGCCAGTAGTATCCAGGGACTAGCGGGAAGGAATGAGCAGTTCTTC. It codes for CASSIQGLAGRNEQFF.

This clone was detected a few times. The chain is built from TRBV29-1 and TRBJ1-1; 8 nucleotides agree with TRBD1. J gave up 3 bases and V 3 bases, and 9 bases lay outside the gene matches. Per the germline V gene, CDR1 is SQVTM and CDR2 is ANQGSEA. The length of the CDR3 is 15 residues. CDR3 bases: TGCAGCGTTGACCCGTGGACAGGGATGGACACTGAAGCTTTCTTT. Translation gives CSVDPWTGMDTEAFF.

This sequence joins TRBV6-1 and TRBJ1-1, with D perhaps matching TRBD1 (6 bases). This CDR3 has 13 amino acids. V shed 9 bases and J shed 0 bases, with 11 bases lying between them. From germline, CDR1 is MNHNS and CDR2 SASEGT. CDR3 coding DNA: TGTGCCAGGGACAGAGCGTTGAACACTGAAGCTTTCTTT. Its translation: CARDRALNTEAFF.

CDR3 loop: CASTIQGAGFNEQFF. CDR3 in DNA: TGTGCCAGCACCATACAGGGGGCGGGATTCAATGAGCAGTTCTTC. The rearrangement joins TRBV7-2 to TRBJ2-1; 9 nucleotides match TRBD1. The length of the CDR3 is 15 residues. Losses at the gene ends were 7 bases for V and 6 bases for J; bases not matched to a gene: 10. Germline-derived CDR1 and CDR2 are SGHTA and FQGNSA.

A remark on this clone: The junction does not match germline at one end; this may be a read error. This CDR3 is CASSLIRETQRDEQHF. CDR3 sequence (DNA): TGTGCCAGCAGTCTAATCCGGGAGACGCAAAGAGACGAGCAGCACTTC. The chain combines TRBV27 with TRBJ2-7; tentatively, D is TRBD2 (6 bases). The CDR3 covers 16 residues. Germline CDR1 MNHEY, CDR2 SMNVEV (reference sequence).

The V call is TRBV5-1, the J call TRBJ2-3; 15 positions agree with TRBD2. The germline V gene has CDR1 SGHRS and CDR2 YFSETQ. J lost 3 bases, V lost 3 bases, and 5 bases had no gene match. This CDR3 spans 17 amino acids. In DNA form, the CDR3 reads TGCGCCAGCAGCTCAGGACTAGCGGGAGGGTTAACAGATACGCAGTATTTT. The encoded protein is CASSSGLAGGLTDTQYF.

The rearrangement joins TRBV13 to TRBJ1-3; D might be TRBD1 (6 bases). Deletions cut 5 bases from V and 4 bases from J, with 15 bases between. This CDR3 has 15 residues. In germline, CDR1 is PRHDT, CDR2 FYEKMQ (reference sequence). The CDR3 sequence is CASSMRLDRGNTIYF. CDR3 in DNA: TGTGCCAGCAGCATGAGGCTGGACAGAGGAAACACCATATATTTT.

Only one count was recorded for this clone. The chain has TRBV6-1 and TRBJ2-7, with TRBD1 identical over 10 bases. The V segment lost 2 bases and the J segment 4 bases; nucleotides outside the gene matches: 8. CDR1 and CDR2 (germline): MNHNS, SASEGT. This CDR3 region has 16 residues. The CDR3 DNA is TGTGCCAGCAGTGAAACCCACTGGGACAGGGGATACGAGCAGTACTTC. This gives the protein CASSETHWDRGYEQYF.

The chain joins TRBV6-1 to TRBJ1-5; maybe TRBD1 (6 bases). V was shortened by 4 bases and J by 3 bases, with 16 bases between the two germline ends. Looked up from germline, CDR1 is MNHNS and CDR2 is SASEGT. The CDR3 extends over 16 amino acids. CDR3 in amino acids: CASSGWSRGINQPQHF. CDR3 DNA sequence: TGTGCCAGCAGTGGGTGGTCGAGGGGGATCAATCAGCCCCAGCATTTT.

The gene calls are TRBV27 and TRBJ2-7; D is unresolved. CDR3 length equals 16 residues. Germline V gene sequence: CDR1 MNHEY, CDR2 SMNVEV (reference sequence). V was trimmed by 1 base and J by 0 bases, leaving 13 bases between them. CDR3 sequence: CASSLYGRSHSYEQYF. The CDR3 nucleotides are TGTGCCAGCAGTTTATATGGCAGGTCCCACTCCTACGAGCAGTACTTC.

The genes are TRBV6-1 and TRBJ1-2, with a weak D call TRBD1 (6 bases). Germline CDR1 MNHNS, CDR2 SASEGT. The CDR3 has 15 residues. Trimming took off 1 base at V and 7 bases at J, with 16 bases between the two ends. The CDR3 region has the DNA TGTGCCAGCAGTGAAGGCCTTCAGGGGCGCCCTGGCTACACCTTC. It yields the protein CASSEGLQGRPGYTF.